A single sample gave rise to the 22 T cell receptor beta chains below, sequenced in a study of shared T cell receptors in the human thymus. Produced via immunoSEQ multiplex PCR; TCRdb's table is partial and in-frame only. The table lists approximately 490,000 clones, approximately 80% of them singletons, with about 0.013% in the top ten. A further study also used this sample, focusing on human thymus T cells.

The sample consisted of thymocytes. These TCRs come from a boy under two years old with a congenital heart defect.

The genes are TRBV6-5 and TRBJ2-7, with D tentatively TRBD1 (6 bases). In germline, CDR1 is MNHEY, CDR2 SVGAGI. The V and J ends lost 7 bases and 0 bases respectively, with 13 bases between them. The length of the CDR3 is 14 residues. The DNA of the CDR3 is TGTGCCAGCACCCCAAGACAGGTCTCCTACGAGCAGTACTTC. This sequence encodes CASTPRQVSYEQYF.

The chain uses TRBV7-8 and TRBJ1-2; no reliable D call. With 6 bases removed from V and 3 bases from J, the gap between germline ends came to 17 bases. This CDR3 comprises 15 residues. Germline assignment: CDR1 SGHVS and CDR2 FQNEAQ. The CDR3 loop is CASSGRVGSYYGYTF. The DNA for the CDR3 is TGTGCCAGCAGTGGGCGGGTTGGATCGTACTATGGCTACACCTTC.

The V gene is TRBV27, the J gene TRBJ1-3, with D perhaps matching TRBD1 (6 bases). Germline values: CDR1 MNHEY, CDR2 SMNVEV (reference sequence). The V end was cut by 0 bases, the J end by 0 bases, with 12 bases between. The CDR3 contains 17 residues. The CDR3: CASSLSGTPRSGNTIYF. The CDR3 region has the DNA TGTGCCAGCAGTTTATCGGGGACACCCCGCTCTGGAAACACCATATATTTT.

The rearrangement uses TRBV11-3 and TRBJ2-3; 12 nucleotides agree with TRBD2. The CDR3 length is 17 residues. With 0 bases clipped from V and 0 bases from J, the junction kept 1 base outside the gene matches. Germline CDR1 SGHNT, CDR2 YENEEA. CDR3 in DNA: TGTGCCAGCAGCTTAGAGGGGACTAGCGGGAGCACAGATACGCAGTATTTT. It specifies CASSLEGTSGSTDTQYF.

This clone came up once. This chain links TRBV27 with TRBJ2-5, with TRBD1 matching 8 bases. The better agreement between TRBJ2-7 and the DNA end casts doubt on the J call. The CDR3 runs 15 residues. Germline V gene sequence: CDR1 MNHEY, CDR2 SMNVEV (reference sequence). Here the CDR3 reads CASSPEDRAPYEQYF. CDR3 sequence (DNA): TGTGCCAGCAGTCCCGAGGACAGGGCCCCCTACGAGCAGTACTTC.

The J gene is TRBJ2-2, the V gene TRBV25-1; 8 bases line up with TRBD1. The CDR3 contains 16 residues. The V segment lost 1 base and the J segment 2 bases; nucleotides outside the gene matches: 3. Germline CDR1 and CDR2: MGHDK and SYGVNS. CDR3 loop: CASSEFGTGNTGELFF. DNA of the CDR3: TGTGCCAGCAGTGAATTCGGGACAGGTAACACCGGGGAGCTGTTTTTT.

The genes are TRBV5-8 and TRBJ2-5; D possibly corresponds to TRBD2 (5 bases). V lost 8 bases to trimming and J lost 5 bases, with 22 bases between them. The germline V gene encodes CDR1 SGHTS and CDR2 YDEGEE. The CDR3 length is 15 residues. CDR3 in DNA: TGTGCCAGAGAGGGTCTGAGTCCGACCCGGGAGACCCAGTACTTC. It yields the protein CAREGLSPTRETQYF.

The chain links TRBV5-1 to TRBJ2-5; D remains ambiguous. Germline assignment: CDR1 SGHRS and CDR2 YFSETQ. The CDR3 has 12 amino acids. V was pared by 4 bases and J by 1 base, with 5 bases between. This CDR3 is CASSLLQETQYF. CDR3 DNA: TGCGCCAGCAGCCTCCTCCAAGAGACCCAGTACTTC.

CDR3 nucleotide sequence: TGCGCCAGCAGCCAAGATTGGACTAGCGGGCTCCGCTACGAGCAGTACTTC. This codes for CASSQDWTSGLRYEQYF. J is TRBJ2-7 and V is TRBV4-3; 11 nucleotides line up with TRBD2. V was clipped by 0 bases and J by 3 bases; unmatched bases: 7. Germline CDR1 is LGHNA and CDR2 is YSLEER. The CDR3 spans 17 residues.

The chain has TRBV2 and TRBJ1-1; a possible D gene is TRBD1 (5 bases). This CDR3 is built from 18 residues. V was shortened by 0 bases and J by 5 bases, with 22 bases between the two germline ends. CDR1 SNHLY and CDR2 FYNNEI come from the germline V gene. CDR3: CASSEAPGAGGGVTEAFF. CDR3 DNA: TGTGCCAGCAGTGAAGCGCCTGGGGCCGGCGGTGGGGTGACTGAAGCTTTCTTT.

Here the CDR3 DNA reads TGTGCCAGCAGCGGCGAGGGACTAGCGGGAGAGAGTGAGCAGTTCTTC. Translating it yields CASSGEGLAGESEQFF. The rearrangement joins TRBV11-3 to TRBJ2-1; 14 bases match TRBD2. Germline CDR1 reads SGHNT; CDR2 reads YENEEA. The CDR3 has 16 amino acids. V shed 5 bases and J 9 bases; nucleotides not matched to a gene: 9.

Here the CDR3 DNA reads TGTGCCAGCAGCTTGGGGACAGGGTCATCCTACGAGCAGTACTTC. Translating it yields CASSLGTGSSYEQYF. The chain couples TRBV5-6 to TRBJ2-7, with TRBD1 matching over 8 bases. J gave up 1 base and V 0 bases, and 3 bases lay outside the gene matches. Germline CDR1 is SGHDT and CDR2 is YYEEEE. The CDR3 has 15 residues.

V is TRBV15 and J is TRBJ1-2, with 8 bases matching TRBD1. The germline V gene has CDR1 LNHNV and CDR2 YYDKDF (reference sequence). V lost 9 bases, J lost 3 bases, and 3 bases stayed unmatched. This CDR3 region has 12 residues. CDR3 in DNA: TGTGCCACTCAGACAGGGGACTATGGCTACACCTTC. Its protein product is CATQTGDYGYTF.

The V gene is TRBV28, the J gene TRBJ1-5, with a possible D match to TRBD1 (6 bases). Germline V CDR1 and CDR2: MDHEN, SYDVKM. There are 15 residues in the CDR3. The V gene lost 3 bases and the J gene lost 5 bases, with 14 bases spanning the gap. CDR3 sequence: CASSLGGARDQPQHF. DNA of the CDR3: TGTGCCAGCAGTTTGGGGGGGGCGAGGGATCAGCCCCAGCATTTT.

CDR3 protein: CASGLVPGGENTEAFF. The CDR3 DNA follows: TGTGCTAGTGGTTTGGTACCCGGGGGGGAGAACACTGAAGCTTTCTTT. The chain carries TRBV12-5 and TRBJ1-1, with D perhaps matching TRBD1 (5 bases). Trimming removed 0 bases at V and 1 base at J, with 12 bases between. CDR1 LGHNT and CDR2 FRNRAP come from the germline V gene. CDR3 length: 16 amino acids.

As regards this clone: One end of the junction fails to match germline, which may point to a read error. This sequence joins TRBV7-8 and TRBJ2-2; 12 nucleotides line up with TRBD2. Germline loops: CDR1 SGHVS, CDR2 FQNEAQ. This CDR3 has 16 residues. The CDR3 here is CASTLLAGGNTGELFF. DNA for the CDR3: TGTGCCAGCACCTTACTAGCGGGAGGGAACACCGGGGAGCTGTTTTTT.

The rearrangement uses TRBV4-2 and TRBJ1-2, with 8 positions matching TRBD1. CDR1 is LGHNA and CDR2 is YNFKEQ in the germline V gene. The junction had 6 bases not matched to a gene; V was cut back by 0 bases and J by 6 bases. The CDR3 is 15 amino acids. CDR3 nucleotides: TGTGCCAGCAGCCAAGAGGACAGGGTAGGCGATGGCTACACCTTC. Translation: CASSQEDRVGDGYTF.

For the CDR3, the DNA is TGTGCCAGCAGCGTAGCGGCTAGCGGGAGGATAAACATTCAGTACTTC. It translates to CASSVAASGRINIQYF. V is TRBV9 and J is TRBJ2-4; 11 bases map to TRBD2. Germline V gene sequence: CDR1 SGDLS, CDR2 YYNGEE. The CDR3 is made up of 16 amino acids. The V segment lost 0 bases and the J segment 6 bases; nucleotides outside the gene matches: 5.

The chain recombines TRBV6-5 with TRBJ2-1, with D tentatively TRBD2 (5 bases). The CDR3 has 14 amino acids. Looked up from germline, CDR1 is MNHEY and CDR2 is SVGAGI. V dropped 3 bases and J dropped 4 bases, with 10 bases sitting between them. For the CDR3, the DNA is TGTGCCAGCAGTTATGGCGGGCCTTACAATGAGCAGTTCTTC. It yields the protein CASSYGGPYNEQFF.

The CDR3: CASSQDQPLDRDTDTQYF. In DNA, the CDR3 is TGCGCCAGCAGCCAAGATCAACCTTTGGACAGGGACACAGATACGCAGTATTTT. V gene TRBV4-1 combines with J gene TRBJ2-3; TRBD1 agrees at 8 bases. Unmatched junction bases numbered 10, after V lost 0 bases and J lost 2 bases. The CDR3 length is 18 residues. Germline loops: CDR1 MGHRA, CDR2 YSYEKL.

There are a few counts of this clone. The genes are TRBV5-6 and TRBJ1-3; D ambiguous. Deletions cut 4 bases from V and 3 bases from J, with 11 bases between. Germline assignment: CDR1 SGHDT and CDR2 YYEEEE. This CDR3 has 14 amino acids. Here the CDR3 reads CASSRPERGNTIYF. CDR3 nucleotides: TGTGCCAGCAGCCGACCTGAGCGTGGAAACACCATATATTTT.

The rearrangement joins TRBV28 to TRBJ2-3, with TRBD1 identical over 8 bases. The CDR3 is made up of 18 amino acids. Germline trimming cut 7 bases from V and 2 bases from J; bases unmatched to any gene: 17. CDR1 MDHEN and CDR2 SYDVKM come from the germline V gene. The chain's CDR3 is CASIPEDRDRQNTDTQYF. CDR3 DNA sequence: TGTGCCAGCATCCCGGAGGACCGGGACAGGCAAAACACAGATACGCAGTATTTT.